The 22 T cell receptor beta chains presented below share a single source sample, sequenced in a study of T cell repertoires in cytomegalovirus infection. TCRdb reprocessed the reads with MiXCR, giving one entry per CDR3 protein. The data show approximately 140,000 distinct CDR3 sequences, with under 8% seen just once and more than 15% held by the top ten. The sequenced sample consisted of PBMCs. The source is a human donor in good health (CMV status not recorded). Some clones in this sample may be carry-over from other donors' samples.

This clonotype was counted many times. V is TRBV11-2 and J is TRBJ2-5; D uncertain. CDR1 is SGHAT and CDR2 is FQNNGV in the germline V gene. This CDR3 is 15 amino acids long. With 4 bases removed from V and 7 bases from J, the gap between germline ends came to 19 bases. CDR3 sequence (DNA): TGTGCCAGCAGCTGGAGATCCAGCCAGTCGGGGACCCAGTACTTC. It is translated as CASSWRSSQSGTQYF.

A word on this clonotype: The junction departs from the called germline gene at one end, perhaps through a read error. This chain connects TRBV10-3 to TRBJ2-3; D not certain. Per the germline V gene, CDR1 is ENHRY and CDR2 is SYGVKD. The CDR3 length is 14 residues. The CDR3 nucleotides are TGTACCATCAAAACTGGAGCTAGCACAGATACGCAGTATTTT. Amino acids: CTIKTGASTDTQYF.

The chain couples TRBV3-1 to TRBJ2-1; D is undetermined. V gave up 0 bases and J gave up 5 bases, with 5 bases separating them. Germline V gene lookup returns CDR1 LGHDT and CDR2 YNNKEL (reference sequence). The CDR3 has 13 residues. This chain's CDR3 is CASSQEWDNEQFF. The CDR3 coding sequence is TGTGCCAGCAGCCAAGAATGGGACAATGAGCAGTTCTTC.

This clonotype was picked up many times. The rearrangement links TRBV12-5 to TRBJ1-1; D perhaps matches TRBD1 (5 bases). The germline gives CDR1 LGHNT, CDR2 FRNRAP. Between the trimmed V and J ends, which lost 1 base and 7 bases, there was a span of 10 bases. The CDR3 is 13 residues long. The CDR3 region has the DNA TGTGCTAGTGGTTTGGATCCAGGGTTTGAAGCTTTCTTT. Translating gives CASGLDPGFEAFF.

This clonotype occurred many times. V gene TRBV7-3 combines with J gene TRBJ2-4, with 10 nucleotides matching TRBD1. Germline V lookup: CDR1 SGHTA, CDR2 FQGTGA. V lost 4 bases to trimming and J lost 6 bases; unmatched junction nucleotides: 0. CDR3 length equals 13 residues. CDR3 protein: CASSWDRGNIQYF. CDR3 coding DNA: TGTGCCAGCAGCTGGGACAGGGGAAACATTCAGTACTTC.

The chain is built from TRBV5-4 and TRBJ2-5; 7 bases agree with TRBD1. CDR3 length: 12 residues. From germline, CDR1 is SGHNT and CDR2 YYREEE (reference sequence). With 3 bases clipped from V and 10 bases from J, the junction kept 6 bases outside the gene matches. The CDR3 bases are TGTGCCAGCAGCTCACAGGGGCCTCGCCAGTACTTC. Encoded protein: CASSSQGPRQYF.

The table lists this clonotype with a few counts. This chain uses TRBV15 with TRBJ2-1; D is ambiguous. V was trimmed by 1 base and J by 4 bases, leaving 11 bases between them. In germline, CDR1 is LNHNV, CDR2 YYDKDF (reference sequence). This CDR3 has 15 amino acids. The CDR3 region is CATSRALDGYNEQFF. The CDR3 DNA follows: TGTGCCACCAGCAGAGCCCTGGACGGATACAATGAGCAGTTCTTC.

There are many counts of this clonotype. V and J are TRBV7-3 and TRBJ1-3; a possible D gene is TRBD1 (5 bases). This CDR3 comprises 15 residues. Between the trimmed V and J ends, which lost 3 bases and 1 base, there was a span of 10 bases. Germline V gives CDR1 SGHTA, CDR2 FQGTGA. The CDR3 region has the DNA TGTGCCAGCAGCTTGACCGGGACTTCTGGAAACACCATATATTTT. Encoded protein: CASSLTGTSGNTIYF.

This clonotype was recorded at least ten times. V and J are TRBV7-2 and TRBJ2-5; perhaps D is TRBD1 or TRBD2 (5 bases each). The CDR3 contains 15 residues. V was pared by 1 base and J by 4 bases, with 13 bases between. Germline CDR1 is SGHTA and CDR2 is FQGNSA. The CDR3 DNA sequence: TGTGCCAGCAGCTTAGACCAAACTAGGGGAGAGACCCAGTACTTC. Amino acids: CASSLDQTRGETQYF.

This clonotype was counted many times. This chain links TRBV5-4 with TRBJ2-5, with D perhaps given as TRBD1 or TRBD2 (5 bases each). V lost 2 bases and J 4 bases, leaving 12 bases between the germline ends. The CDR3 covers 14 residues. Germline CDR1 SGHNT, CDR2 YYREEE (reference sequence). Here the CDR3 reads CASSLLGVVETQYF. CDR3 DNA: TGTGCCAGCAGCTTATTGGGGGTAGTAGAGACCCAGTACTTC.

This clonotype was detected many times. The chain is built from TRBV7-2 and TRBJ2-5, with 8 bases identical to TRBD2. The CDR3 runs 13 residues. CDR1 SGHTA and CDR2 FQGNSA come from the germline V gene. The V and J ends lost 6 bases and 4 bases, in that order; junction bases with no gene match: 4. This CDR3 is CASRVAGSETQYF. CDR3 DNA sequence: TGTGCCAGCAGGGTAGCGGGGTCAGAGACCCAGTACTTC.

This clonotype was counted ten times or more. The rearrangement uses TRBV7-2 and TRBJ1-5; no clear D gene. Germline V lookup: CDR1 SGHTA, CDR2 FQGNSA. The CDR3 loop spans 12 amino acids. The V end was cut by 5 bases, the J end by 4 bases, with 6 bases between. The DNA of the CDR3 is TGTGCCAGCAGCCCACCTAATCAGCCCCAGCATTTT. Protein sequence: CASSPPNQPQHF.

This clonotype was seen ten or more times. This sequence joins TRBV29-1 and TRBJ1-2; 7 nucleotides line up with TRBD1. Germline V gene data show CDR1 as SQVTM and CDR2 as ANQGSEA. The V segment lost 4 bases and the J segment 0 bases; nucleotides outside the gene matches: 11. CDR3 length: 16 residues. CDR3 sequence: CSVGARQGRTNYGYTF. For the CDR3, the DNA is TGCAGCGTTGGAGCCAGACAGGGAAGGACTAACTATGGCTACACCTTC.

This clonotype was found a few times. This CDR3 is CSVEGTGGNEQYF. The DNA of the CDR3 is TGCAGCGTTGAGGGGACAGGGGGCAACGAGCAGTACTTC. V is TRBV29-1 and J is TRBJ2-7, with 12 bases fitting TRBD1. CDR3 size: 13 residues. After removal of 3 bases from V and 5 bases from J, the junction contained 2 bases not matched to a gene. Germline V lookup: CDR1 SQVTM, CDR2 ANQGSEA.

This clonotype showed up many times. The chain carries TRBV2 and TRBJ2-7; D remains unclear. Trimming pared 7 bases from V and 1 base from J, leaving 11 bases between. This CDR3 spans 13 amino acids. From germline, CDR1 is SNHLY and CDR2 FYNNEI. The CDR3 here is CASTSGSSYEQYF. In DNA, the CDR3 is TGTGCCAGCACCTCAGGATCATCCTACGAGCAGTACTTC.

This clonotype was observed a handful of times. The chain combines TRBV12-3 or TRBV12-4 with TRBJ2-7; TRBD1 matches at 10 bases. The CDR3 runs 16 residues. The J segment lost 3 bases and the V segment lost 4 bases, leaving 9 bases of the junction unmatched. In DNA, the CDR3 is TGTGCCAGCAGTTCATCCTCCGGGACAGGGGTCTACGAGCAGTACTTC. Its protein product is CASSSSSGTGVYEQYF.

The rearrangement joins TRBV29-1 to TRBJ1-2; 10 bases fit TRBD1. Germline V gene data show CDR1 as SQVTM and CDR2 as ANQGSEA. CDR3 length: 13 residues. After removal of 6 bases from V and 8 bases from J, the junction contained 9 bases not matched to a gene. The CDR3 bases are TGCAGCGTCAAAGGGACAGGGGCGAGAGGCTACACCTTC. Its translation: CSVKGTGARGYTF.

This clonotype has only a few counts. This sequence joins TRBV20-1 and TRBJ1-3; TRBD1 might be the D (5 bases). The V end was cut by 6 bases, the J end by 2 bases, with 17 bases between. The CDR3 extends over 15 amino acids. The germline gives CDR1 DFQATT, CDR2 SNEGSKA (reference sequence). CDR3 DNA sequence: TGCAGTGCCCTGAAGTCAGGGTCCCCTGGAAACACCATATATTTT. It translates to CSALKSGSPGNTIYF.

This clonotype has a handful of counts. The genes are TRBV5-4 and TRBJ1-1; the D is unclear. Trimming removed 0 bases from V and 2 bases from J, with 8 bases in between. This CDR3 is 14 amino acids long. CDR1 and CDR2 from the germline V gene are SGHNT and YYREEE (reference sequence). CDR3 region: CASSLAGYNTEAFF. In DNA form, the CDR3 reads TGTGCCAGCAGCTTGGCAGGCTACAACACTGAAGCTTTCTTT.

This clonotype has ten or more counts. This sequence joins TRBV7-2 and TRBJ2-7; D is unresolved. The CDR3 runs 11 residues. Germline CDR1 and CDR2: SGHTA and FQGNSA. V gave up 5 bases and J gave up 5 bases, with 7 bases separating them. CDR3: CASSQHHEQYF. The CDR3 nucleotides are TGTGCCAGCAGCCAACACCACGAGCAGTACTTC.

This clonotype was recorded many times. The V call is TRBV11-2, the J call TRBJ1-3; possibly TRBD1 for D (5 bases). Germline CDR1 SGHAT, CDR2 FQNNGV. CDR3 length equals 16 residues. V was cut by 5 bases and J by 4 bases, with 18 bases left in between. The chain's CDR3 is CASSHPPGWGGNTIYF. CDR3 in DNA: TGTGCCAGCAGCCACCCCCCAGGGTGGGGCGGAAACACCATATATTTT.

This clonotype was counted at least ten times. The chain has TRBV7-2 and TRBJ2-5; 8 bases are a match to TRBD1. J was trimmed by 1 base and V by 1 base; bases with no gene match: 5. In germline, CDR1 is SGHTA, CDR2 FQGNSA. CDR3 length: 16 residues. The CDR3 loop is CASSLGTGTRQETQYF. The CDR3 nucleotides are TGTGCCAGCAGCTTAGGGACAGGGACGCGCCAAGAGACCCAGTACTTC.